This T cell receptor beta chain was captured in a study of OX40 agonist ivuxolimab in advanced cancers. The protocol was immunoSEQ multiplex PCR, while the TCRdb copy is restricted to in-frame clones and leaves out a portion. The table records about 71,000 clones, roughly 93% of them present only once. V was clipped by 0 bases and J by 6 bases, with 15 bases between them. This CDR3 spans 15 amino acids. Germline V gives CDR1 LNHDA, CDR2 SQIVND (reference sequence). The receptor comes from an adult with an advanced solid tumor such as melanoma, head and neck, liver or kidney cancer. Sequenced material: CD4+ or CD8+ T cells sorted from blood, taken in a trial of the OX40 agonist ivuxolimab. The rearrangement links TRBV19 to TRBJ2-7; D might be TRBD2 (6 bases). CDR3 sequence: CASSIDHFRGGEQYF. CDR3 bases: TGTGCCAGTAGTATAGATCACTTTAGGGGAGGCGAGCAGTACTTC.